The 10 T cell receptor beta chains presented below share a single source sample, sequenced in a study of regulatory T cells in long-lasting Graves disease. Time point described: persistent/refractory GD, antithyroid drugs over 5 years with positive TRAb. There was RNA extracted from PBMCs, and the TCR library was made from it. According to the study, TCR beta libraries were built with iRepertoire HTBI primers and CDR3-region Arm-PCR. TCRdb itself ran the multiplex PCR reads through MiXCR, one entry per CDR3 protein. Of 600,000 to 850,000 distinct CDR3 sequences in the sample, around 32% were seen once. Here the sequenced sample was peripheral blood mononuclear cells (PBMCs), taken when the disease was refractory, from a patient treated with antithyroid drugs. Source of these receptors: a female donor with Graves disease.

DNA for the CDR3: TGTGCCAGCAGCCAATTATTAACCCTCGGGACCAATCAGCCCCAGCATTTT. It translates to CASSQLLTLGTNQPQHF. This chain links TRBV16 with TRBJ1-5, with TRBD1 as a possible D gene (5 bases). Trimming cost V 1 base and J 3 bases, with 16 bases left between them. The CDR3 covers 17 residues. CDR1 and CDR2 from the germline V gene are KGHSY and FQNENV. The variable domain in full, completed from reference TRBV16 and TRBJ1-5, reads GEEVAQTPKHLVRGEGQKAKLYCAPIKGHSYVFWYQQVLKNEFKFLISFQNENVFDETGMPKERFSAKCLPNSPCSLEIQATKLEDSAVYFCASSQLLTLGTNQPQHFGDGTRLSIL.

The chain joins TRBV6-2 or TRBV6-3 to TRBJ2-1; the match to TRBD2 covers 7 bases. J was trimmed by 0 bases and V by 2 bases; bases with no gene match: 1. Germline-derived CDR1 and CDR2 are MNHEY and SVGEGT. CDR3 length: 15 amino acids. Here the CDR3 reads CASSYLADSYNEQFF. The CDR3 nucleotides are TGTGCCAGCAGTTACCTAGCGGACTCCTACAATGAGCAGTTCTTC.

This CDR3 is CASSLGQGQGWPQHF. In nucleotides, the CDR3 is TGTGCCAGCAGCTTAGGACAGGGTCAGGGTTGGCCCCAGCATTTT. The chain combines TRBV7-6 with TRBJ1-5; 7 bases match TRBD1. The CDR3 has 15 residues. V was clipped by 1 base and J by 9 bases; unmatched bases: 9. Germline lookup yields CDR1 SGHVS and CDR2 FNYEAQ. The variable domain in full, with the rest retrieved from reference TRBV7-6 and TRBJ1-5, is GAGVSQSPRYKVTKRGQDVALRCDPISGHVSLYWYRQALGQGPEFLTYFNYEAQQDKSGLPNDRFSAERPEGSISTLTIQRTEQRDSAMYRCASSLGQGQGWPQHFGDGTRLSIL.

The table lists this clonotype with many counts. The chain links TRBV12-3 or TRBV12-4 to TRBJ1-2; D not certain. This CDR3 is built from 16 residues. Trimming cost V 6 bases and J 4 bases, with 21 bases left between them. In DNA form, the CDR3 reads TGTGCCAGCAGCCCTGACTTGGGCCCGAGCGGCTATGGCTACACCTTC. It specifies CASSPDLGPSGYGYTF.

The genes are TRBV30 and TRBJ2-4; 12 positions agree with TRBD2. Unmatched junction bases numbered 8, after V lost 2 bases and J lost 6 bases. The CDR3 is 16 amino acids. CDR1 and CDR2 (germline): GTSNPN, SVGIG (reference sequence). The chain's CDR3 is CAWSRRLAGDRNIQYF. The CDR3, as DNA: TGTGCCTGGAGTCGCCGACTAGCGGGAGACAGAAACATTCAGTACTTC.

This clonotype occurred a few times. The chain couples TRBV28 to TRBJ1-6; D not certain. CDR3 length: 16 amino acids. Germline CDR1 is MDHEN and CDR2 is SYDVKM. Trimming cost V 6 bases and J 7 bases, with 19 bases left between them. CDR3 DNA: TGTGCCAGCAGCCGACTTGATGGCCCCGGGAATTCACCCCTCCACTTT. Translated: CASSRLDGPGNSPLHF.

This clonotype was seen many times. The chain has TRBV12-3 or TRBV12-4 and TRBJ1-2, with D maybe TRBD1 (5 bases). This CDR3 region has 14 residues. V lost 5 bases, J lost 8 bases, and 18 bases lay in between. In nucleotides, the CDR3 is TGTGCCAGCAGTCAATCAGGGATTGCTAAAGGCTACACCTTC. Encoded protein: CASSQSGIAKGYTF.

The V and J genes are TRBV29-1 and TRBJ1-4; no reliable D call. Trimming took off 7 bases at V and 4 bases at J, with 10 bases between the two ends. Germline V gene data show CDR1 as SQVTM and CDR2 as ANQGSEA. The CDR3 is 12 amino acids. The CDR3, as DNA: TGCAGCGGGAGACAAGATAATGAAAAACTGTTTTTT. This sequence encodes CSGRQDNEKLFF. Filled out from reference TRBV29-1 and TRBJ1-4, the complete variable domain reads SAVISQKPSRDICQRGTSLTIQCQVDSQVTMMFWYRQQPGQSLTLIATANQGSEATYESGFVIDKFPISRPNLTFSTLTVSNMSPEDSSIYLCSGRQDNEKLFFGSGTQLSVL.

Only a few counts were recorded for this clonotype. This chain links TRBV20-1 with TRBJ2-7; D uncertain. Germline CDR1 reads DFQATT; CDR2 reads SNEGSKA (reference sequence). With 3 bases removed from V and 2 bases from J, the gap between germline ends came to 11 bases. This CDR3 has 13 amino acids. CDR3 sequence (DNA): TGCAGTGCTAGTGGTTTCGCCACCTACGAGCAGTACTTC. This encodes CSASGFATYEQYF.

This clonotype turned up a few times. The chain carries TRBV29-1 and TRBJ1-4, with D possibly TRBD1 on 6 matching bases. The V gene's germline CDR1 is SQVTM and CDR2 ANQGSEA. The CDR3 contains 14 residues. V gave up 6 bases and J gave up 5 bases, with 16 bases separating them. CDR3 protein: CSVELQGVNEKLFF. The CDR3 nucleotides read TGCAGCGTGGAATTACAGGGAGTGAATGAAAAACTGTTTTTT. The full variable domain, with the rest looked up from reference TRBV29-1 and TRBJ1-4, is SAVISQKPSRDICQRGTSLTIQCQVDSQVTMMFWYRQQPGQSLTLIATANQGSEATYESGFVIDKFPISRPNLTFSTLTVSNMSPEDSSIYLCSVELQGVNEKLFFGSGTQLSVL.